The clone carrying this T cell receptor beta chain was detected once. No antigen is known for it. Single viable CD3+CD4+CD8-CD45RO+ cells were sorted as the memory CD4+ T cells. Serostatus was set by detecting CMV pp150, pp28, p38, p52 IgG. Positive selection with CD4 microbeads enriched total CD4+ T cells. These data belong to a study of memory CD4+ T cells and cytomegalovirus serostatus. In the study overall: Donors were healthy Belgian adults, under 10 CMV seropositive and some 24 seronegative. General study points: CD4+ memory repertoires contained about two fifths of the 164 reported CMV TCRbeta sequences.

This CDR3 is built from 14 residues. V shed 0 bases and J 5 bases; nucleotides not matched to a gene: 0. Germline V gene lookup returns CDR1 GTSNPN and CDR2 SVGIG (reference sequence). Profiling relied on immunoSEQ multiplex PCR, and the TCRdb table lists in-frame clones only, not all of them. This table holds some 41,000 clones, over 60% found once. What was sequenced was memory CD4+ T cells from blood. This chain links TRBV30 with TRBJ1-5; 11 positions agree with TRBD1. This TCR came from an adult in good health and CMV-seronegative. The CDR3 reads CAWSVGQGDQPQHF. DNA of the CDR3: TGTGCCTGGAGTGTGGGACAGGGGGATCAGCCCCAGCATTTT.